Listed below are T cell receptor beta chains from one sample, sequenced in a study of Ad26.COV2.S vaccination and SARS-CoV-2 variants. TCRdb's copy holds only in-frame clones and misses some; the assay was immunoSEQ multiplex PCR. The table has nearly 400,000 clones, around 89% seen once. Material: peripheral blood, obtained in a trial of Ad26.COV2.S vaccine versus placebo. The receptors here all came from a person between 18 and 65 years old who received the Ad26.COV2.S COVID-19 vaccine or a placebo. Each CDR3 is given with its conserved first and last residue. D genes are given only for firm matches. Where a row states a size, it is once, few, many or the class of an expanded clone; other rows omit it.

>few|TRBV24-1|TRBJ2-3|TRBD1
TGTGCCACCAGTGGGGACAGGGGATACACAGATACGCAGTATTTT
CATSGDRGYTDTQYF
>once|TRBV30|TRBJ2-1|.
TGTGCCTGGAGTCCCCTACAATTTGGAAATGAGCAGTTCTTC
CAWSPLQFGNEQFF
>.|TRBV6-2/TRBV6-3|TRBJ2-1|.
TGTGCCAGCAGTTACCTAGGGGGATCGTCCTACAATGAGCAGTTCTTC
CASSYLGGSSYNEQFF
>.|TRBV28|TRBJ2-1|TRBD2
TGTGCCAGCAGTTTGGCCCCTTTGACTAGCGGGACAAGGGGGCAGTTCTTC
CASSLAPLTSGTRGQFF
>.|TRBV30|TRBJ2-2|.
TGTGCCTGGAGTGACGGGCCCGGGGAGCTGTTTTTT
CAWSDGPGELFF
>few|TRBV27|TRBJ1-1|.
TGTGCCAGCGGCGAGGGCAGGGGCAGTGAAGCTTTCTTT
CASGEGRGSEAFF
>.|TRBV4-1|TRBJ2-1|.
TGCGCCAGCAGCCAAGTGGAACTAGCACAATACAATGAGCAGTTCTTC
CASSQVELAQYNEQFF
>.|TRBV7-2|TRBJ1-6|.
TGTGCCAGCAGCGCCTGGACAGTCACTAATTCACCCCTCCACTTT
CASSAWTVTNSPLHF
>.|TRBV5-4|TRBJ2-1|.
TGTGCCAGCAGCTTTGACTCCATCGGGGAGCAGTTCTTC
CASSFDSIGEQFF
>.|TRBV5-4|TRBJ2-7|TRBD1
TGTGCCACTCAACCGGGACAGGGTGACTACGAGCAGTACTTC
CATQPGQGDYEQYF
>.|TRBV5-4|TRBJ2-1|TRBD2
TGTGCCAGCAGCCCGGGAGGTACCGCGAACAATGAGCAGTTCTTC
CASSPGGTANNEQFF
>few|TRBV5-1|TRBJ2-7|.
TGCGCCAGCAGCTTGGGACCTAGCGACGAGCAGTACTTC
CASSLGPSDEQYF
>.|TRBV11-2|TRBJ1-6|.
TGTGCCAGCAGCTTAGAACCGCGTCGGGCACCCCTCCACTTT
CASSLEPRRAPLHF
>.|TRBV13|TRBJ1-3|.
TGTGCCAGCAGCCGGCGCTTAAACACCATATATTTT
CASSRRLNTIYF
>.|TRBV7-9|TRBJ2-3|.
TGTGCCAGCAGCTTAGCTAAAACGCAGTATTTT
CASSLAKTQYF
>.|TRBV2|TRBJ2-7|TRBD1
TGTGCCAGCAGTCGGGACAGGACAAGCGAGCAGTACTTC
CASSRDRTSEQYF
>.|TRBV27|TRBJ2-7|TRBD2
TGTGCCAGCAGTTCACCACGGGGACTAGCGGGGAGCTACGAGCAGTACTTC
CASSSPRGLAGSYEQYF
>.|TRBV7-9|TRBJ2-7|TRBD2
TGTGCCAGCAGCTTAGTGAGCGGGAGATCGTACGAGCAGTACTTC
CASSLVSGRSYEQYF
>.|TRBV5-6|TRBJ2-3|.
TGTGCCAGCAGCTTGGCGATGGGCGGAACCCTCACAGATACGCAGTATTTT
CASSLAMGGTLTDTQYF
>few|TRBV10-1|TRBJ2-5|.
TGCGCCAGCAGTGAGGGGGGCACACAAGAGACCCAGTACTTC
CASSEGGTQETQYF
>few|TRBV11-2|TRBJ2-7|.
TGTGCCAGCAGCTTAGCCGGACCGTGCCCTGCCAACGAGCAGTACTTC
CASSLAGPCPANEQYF
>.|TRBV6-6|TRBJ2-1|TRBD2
TGTGCCAGCAGGCCCACTAGCGGGAAATACAATGAGCAGTTCTTC
CASRPTSGKYNEQFF
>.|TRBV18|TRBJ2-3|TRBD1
TGTGCCAGCACCCGACAGGGATCAGTGGTAACGGATACGCAGTATTTT
CASTRQGSVVTDTQYF
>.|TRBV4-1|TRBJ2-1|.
TGCGCCAGCAGCCAAACCCTGTGGGCCGCAGCCTCCTACAATGAGCAGTTCTTC
CASSQTLWAAASYNEQFF